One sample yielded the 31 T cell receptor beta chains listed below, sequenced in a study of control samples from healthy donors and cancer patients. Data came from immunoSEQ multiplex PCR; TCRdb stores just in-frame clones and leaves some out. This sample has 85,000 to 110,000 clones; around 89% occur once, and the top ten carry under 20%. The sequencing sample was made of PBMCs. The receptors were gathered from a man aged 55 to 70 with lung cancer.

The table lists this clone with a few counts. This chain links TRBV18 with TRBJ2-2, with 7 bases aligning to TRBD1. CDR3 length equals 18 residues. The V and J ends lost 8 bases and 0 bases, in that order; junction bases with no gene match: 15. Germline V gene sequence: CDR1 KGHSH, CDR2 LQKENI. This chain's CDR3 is CASPTGPGTATNTGELFF. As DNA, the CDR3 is TGTGCCAGCCCTACAGGTCCCGGGACAGCGACGAACACCGGGGAGCTGTTTTTT. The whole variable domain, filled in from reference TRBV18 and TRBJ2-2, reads NAGVMQNPRHLVRRRGQEARLRCSPMKGHSHVYWYRQLPEEGLKFMVYLQKENIIDESGMPKERFSAEFPKEGPSILRIQQVVRGDSAAYFCASPTGPGTATNTGELFFGEGSRLTVL.

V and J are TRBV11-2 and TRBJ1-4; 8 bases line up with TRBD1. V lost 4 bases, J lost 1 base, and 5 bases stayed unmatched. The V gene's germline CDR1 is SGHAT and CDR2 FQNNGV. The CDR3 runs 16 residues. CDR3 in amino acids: CASSSGQARTNEKLFF. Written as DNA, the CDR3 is TGTGCCAGCAGCTCGGGACAGGCTAGAACTAATGAAAAACTGTTTTTT.

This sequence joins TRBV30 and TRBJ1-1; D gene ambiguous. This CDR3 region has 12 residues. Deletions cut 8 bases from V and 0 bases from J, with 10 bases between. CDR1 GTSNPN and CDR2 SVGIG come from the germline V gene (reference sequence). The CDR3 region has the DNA TGTGCCCACGCCAGGATGAACACTGAAGCTTTCTTT. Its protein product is CAHARMNTEAFF.

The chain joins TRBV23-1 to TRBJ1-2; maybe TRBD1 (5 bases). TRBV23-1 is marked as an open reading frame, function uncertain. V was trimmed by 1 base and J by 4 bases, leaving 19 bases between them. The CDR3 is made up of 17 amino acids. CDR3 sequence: CASSQFVCGGGSYGYTF. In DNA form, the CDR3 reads TGCGCCAGCAGTCAATTCGTTTGTGGGGGTGGGAGCTATGGCTACACCTTC.

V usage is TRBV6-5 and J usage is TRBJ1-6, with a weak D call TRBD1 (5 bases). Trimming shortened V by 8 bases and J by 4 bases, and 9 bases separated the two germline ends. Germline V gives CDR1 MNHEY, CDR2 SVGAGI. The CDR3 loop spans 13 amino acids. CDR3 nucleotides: TGTGCCAGCGCCGGGACTTATAATTCACCCCTCCACTTT. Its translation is CASAGTYNSPLHF.

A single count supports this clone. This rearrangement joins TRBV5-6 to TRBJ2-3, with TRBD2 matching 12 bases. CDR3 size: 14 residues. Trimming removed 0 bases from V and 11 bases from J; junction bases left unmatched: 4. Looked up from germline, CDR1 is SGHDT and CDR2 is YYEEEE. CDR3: CASSLASGGARQYF. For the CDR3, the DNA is TGTGCCAGCAGCTTGGCTAGCGGGGGGGCAAGGCAGTATTTT.

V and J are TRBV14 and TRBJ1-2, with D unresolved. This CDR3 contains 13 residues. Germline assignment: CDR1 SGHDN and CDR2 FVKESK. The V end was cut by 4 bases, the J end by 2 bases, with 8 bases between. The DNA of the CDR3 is TGTGCCAGCAGCCCTGGCAGGAACTATGGCTACACCTTC. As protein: CASSPGRNYGYTF.

The CDR3 coding sequence is TGTGCCAGCAGCCGTCAGTCTGCAACTAATGAAAAACTGTTTTTT. Amino acid sequence: CASSRQSATNEKLFF. The rearrangement uses TRBV7-2 and TRBJ1-4; D is unresolved. This CDR3 has 15 residues. V dropped 5 bases and J dropped 0 bases, with 10 bases sitting between them. Per the germline V gene, CDR1 is SGHTA and CDR2 is FQGNSA. Based on the CDR3 plus reference TRBV7-2 and TRBJ1-4, the full variable domain is GAGVSQSPSNKVTEKGKDVELRCDPISGHTALYWYRQSLGQGLEFLIYFQGNSAPDKSGLPSDRFSAERTGGSVSTLTIQRTQQEDSAVYLCASSRQSATNEKLFFGSGTQLSVL.

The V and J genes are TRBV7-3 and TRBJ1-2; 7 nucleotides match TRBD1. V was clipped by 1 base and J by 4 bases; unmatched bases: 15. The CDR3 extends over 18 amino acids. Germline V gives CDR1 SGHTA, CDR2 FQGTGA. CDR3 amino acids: CASSLKAGTEPFGYGYTF. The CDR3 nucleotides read TGTGCCAGCAGCTTAAAGGCCGGGACAGAGCCATTCGGCTATGGCTACACCTTC.

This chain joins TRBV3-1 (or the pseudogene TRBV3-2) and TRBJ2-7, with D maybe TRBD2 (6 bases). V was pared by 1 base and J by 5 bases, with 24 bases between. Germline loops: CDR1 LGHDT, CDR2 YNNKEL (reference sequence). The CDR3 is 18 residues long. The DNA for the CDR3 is TGTGCCAGCAGCCAAGCCGTGGGGAGGAGCGGAATCGAGGACGAGCAGTACTTC. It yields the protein CASSQAVGRSGIEDEQYF.

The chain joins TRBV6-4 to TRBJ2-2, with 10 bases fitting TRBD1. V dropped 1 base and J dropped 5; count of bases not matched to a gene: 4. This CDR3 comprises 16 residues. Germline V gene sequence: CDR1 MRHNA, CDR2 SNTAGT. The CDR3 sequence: CASSDLDRGPTGELFF. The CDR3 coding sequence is TGTGCCAGCAGTGACTTAGACAGGGGGCCAACCGGGGAGCTGTTTTTT.

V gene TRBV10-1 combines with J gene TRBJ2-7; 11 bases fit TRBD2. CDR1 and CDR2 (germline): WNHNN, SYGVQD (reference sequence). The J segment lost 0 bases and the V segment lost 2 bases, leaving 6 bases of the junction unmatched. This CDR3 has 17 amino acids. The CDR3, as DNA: TGCGCCAGCAGTGAGCGGACTAGCGGGTGGAGCTCCTACGAGCAGTACGTC. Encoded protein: CASSERTSGWSSYEQYV.

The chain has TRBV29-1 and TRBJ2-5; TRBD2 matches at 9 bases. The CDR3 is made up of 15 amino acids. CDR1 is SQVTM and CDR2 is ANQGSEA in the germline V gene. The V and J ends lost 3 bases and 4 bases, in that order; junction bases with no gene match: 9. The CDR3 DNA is TGCAGCGTTGATGGTGAAGCGGGGGGTGGAGAGACCCAGTACTTC. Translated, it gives CSVDGEAGGGETQYF.

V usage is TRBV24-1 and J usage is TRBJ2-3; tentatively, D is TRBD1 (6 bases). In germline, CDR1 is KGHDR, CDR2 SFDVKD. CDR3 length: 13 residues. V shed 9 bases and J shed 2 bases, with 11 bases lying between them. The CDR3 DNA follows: TGTGCCACCGGACAGCCCCCCACAGATACGCAGTATTTT. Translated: CATGQPPTDTQYF.

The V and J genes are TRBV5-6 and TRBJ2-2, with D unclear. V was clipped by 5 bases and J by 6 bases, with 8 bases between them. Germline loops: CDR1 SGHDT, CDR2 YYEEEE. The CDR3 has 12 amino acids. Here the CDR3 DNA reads TGTGCCAGCAGTCTCAGGCCCGGGGAGCTGTTTTTT. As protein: CASSLRPGELFF.

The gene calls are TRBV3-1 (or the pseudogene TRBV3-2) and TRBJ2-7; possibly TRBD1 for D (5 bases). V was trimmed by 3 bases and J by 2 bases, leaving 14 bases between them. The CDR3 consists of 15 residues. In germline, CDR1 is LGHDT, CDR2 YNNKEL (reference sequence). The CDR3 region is CASSHTGSATYEQYF. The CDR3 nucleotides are TGTGCCAGCAGCCATACAGGTTCGGCGACCTACGAGCAGTACTTC.

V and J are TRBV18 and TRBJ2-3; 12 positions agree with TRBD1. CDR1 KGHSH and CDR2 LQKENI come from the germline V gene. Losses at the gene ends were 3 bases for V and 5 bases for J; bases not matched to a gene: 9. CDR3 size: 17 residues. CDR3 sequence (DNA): TGTGCCAGCTCACCTTCCGGGACAGGGGGCGAATTAGATACGCAGTATTTT. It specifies CASSPSGTGGELDTQYF.

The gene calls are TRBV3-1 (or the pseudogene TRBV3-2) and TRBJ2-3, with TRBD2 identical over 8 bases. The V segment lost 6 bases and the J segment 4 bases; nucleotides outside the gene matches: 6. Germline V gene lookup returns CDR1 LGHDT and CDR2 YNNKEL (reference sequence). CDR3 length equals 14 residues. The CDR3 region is CASSPPGLADTQYF. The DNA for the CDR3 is TGTGCCAGCAGTCCCCCGGGACTAGCAGATACGCAGTATTTT.

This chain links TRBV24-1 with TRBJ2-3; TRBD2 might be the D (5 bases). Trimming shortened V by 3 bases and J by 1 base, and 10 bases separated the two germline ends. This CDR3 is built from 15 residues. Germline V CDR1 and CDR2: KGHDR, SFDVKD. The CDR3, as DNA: TGTGCCACCAGTGATAATGGACTTCGCACAGATACGCAGTATTTT. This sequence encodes CATSDNGLRTDTQYF.

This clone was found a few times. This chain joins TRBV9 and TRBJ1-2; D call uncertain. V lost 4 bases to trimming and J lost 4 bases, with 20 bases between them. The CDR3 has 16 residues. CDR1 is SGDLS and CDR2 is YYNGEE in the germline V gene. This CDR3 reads CASSPTHGLNPYGYTF. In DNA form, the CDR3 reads TGTGCCAGCAGCCCTACCCACGGTCTTAACCCCTATGGCTACACCTTC.

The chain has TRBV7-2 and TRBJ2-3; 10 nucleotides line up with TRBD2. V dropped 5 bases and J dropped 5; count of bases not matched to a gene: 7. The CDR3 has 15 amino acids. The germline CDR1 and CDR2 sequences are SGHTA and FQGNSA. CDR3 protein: CASSAPGLALDTQYF. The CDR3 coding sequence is TGTGCCAGCAGCGCACCGGGACTAGCGCTAGATACGCAGTATTTT.

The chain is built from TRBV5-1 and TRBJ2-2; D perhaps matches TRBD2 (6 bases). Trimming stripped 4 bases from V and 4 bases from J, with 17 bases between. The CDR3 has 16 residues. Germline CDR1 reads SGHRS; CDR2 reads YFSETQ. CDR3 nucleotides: TGCGCCAGCAGCATCCAGAGCGGGTTCGTCACCGGGGAGCTGTTTTTT. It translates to CASSIQSGFVTGELFF. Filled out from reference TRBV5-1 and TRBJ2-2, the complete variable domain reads KAGVTQTPRYLIKTRGQQVTLSCSPISGHRSVSWYQQTPGQGLQFLFEYFSETQRNKGNFPGRFSGRQFSNSRSEMNVSTLELGDSALYLCASSIQSGFVTGELFFGEGSRLTVL.

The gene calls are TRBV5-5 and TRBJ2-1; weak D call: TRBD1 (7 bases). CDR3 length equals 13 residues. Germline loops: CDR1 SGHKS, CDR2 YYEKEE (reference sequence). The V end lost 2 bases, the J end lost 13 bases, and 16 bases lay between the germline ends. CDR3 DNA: TGTGCCAGCAGCTTTCAAGGAGGGACAGTCCAGTTCTTC. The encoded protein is CASSFQGGTVQFF. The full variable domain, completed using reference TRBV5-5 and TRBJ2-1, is DAGVTQSPTHLIKTRGQQVTLRCSPISGHKSVSWYQQVLGQGPQFIFQYYEKEERGRGNFPDRFSARQFPNYSSELNVNALLLGDSALYLCASSFQGGTVQFFGPGTRLTVL.

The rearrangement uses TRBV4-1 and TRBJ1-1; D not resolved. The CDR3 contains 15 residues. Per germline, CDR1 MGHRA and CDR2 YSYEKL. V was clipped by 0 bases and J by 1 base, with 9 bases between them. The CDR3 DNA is TGCGCCAGCAGCCAAGATCCGGGGTCGAACACTGAAGCTTTCTTT. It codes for CASSQDPGSNTEAFF.

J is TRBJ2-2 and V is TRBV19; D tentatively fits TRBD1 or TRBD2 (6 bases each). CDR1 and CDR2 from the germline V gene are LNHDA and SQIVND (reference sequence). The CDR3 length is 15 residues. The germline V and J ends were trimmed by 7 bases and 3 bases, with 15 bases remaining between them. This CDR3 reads CASKFGGRDTGELFF. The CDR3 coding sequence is TGTGCCAGTAAGTTCGGGGGCCGGGACACCGGGGAGCTGTTTTTT.

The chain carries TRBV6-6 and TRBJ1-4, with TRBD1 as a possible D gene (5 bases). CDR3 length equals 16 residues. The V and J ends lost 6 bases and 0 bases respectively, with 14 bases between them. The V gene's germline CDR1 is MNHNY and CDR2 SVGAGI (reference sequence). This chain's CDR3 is CASSRQQLTTNEKLFF. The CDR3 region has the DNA TGTGCCAGCAGCCGACAGCAACTAACAACTAATGAAAAACTGTTTTTT.

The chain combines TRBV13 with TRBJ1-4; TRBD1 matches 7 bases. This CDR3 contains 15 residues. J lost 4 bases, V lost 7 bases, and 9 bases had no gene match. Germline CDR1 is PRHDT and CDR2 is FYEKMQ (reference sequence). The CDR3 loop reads CASKESRQGNEKLFF. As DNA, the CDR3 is TGTGCCAGCAAGGAAAGCCGACAGGGTAATGAAAAACTGTTTTTT. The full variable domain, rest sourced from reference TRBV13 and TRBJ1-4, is AAGVIQSPRHLIKEKRETATLKCYPIPRHDTVYWYQQGPGQDPQFLISFYEKMQSDKGSIPDRFSAQQFSDYHSELNMSSLELGDSALYFCASKESRQGNEKLFFGSGTQLSVL.

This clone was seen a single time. CDR3: CSVSWGGGEAFF. CDR3 DNA: TGCAGCGTTTCTTGGGGTGGTGGTGAAGCTTTCTTT. J is TRBJ1-1 and V is TRBV29-1; no reliable D call. CDR3 length: 12 residues. Trimming took off 5 bases at V and 7 bases at J, with 14 bases between the two ends. Germline V CDR1 and CDR2: SQVTM, ANQGSEA.

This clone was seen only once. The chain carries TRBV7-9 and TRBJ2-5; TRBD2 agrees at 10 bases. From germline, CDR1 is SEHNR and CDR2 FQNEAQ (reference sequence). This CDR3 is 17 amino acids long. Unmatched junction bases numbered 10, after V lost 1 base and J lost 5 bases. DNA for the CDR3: TGTGCCAGCAGCTTAGGGGTAGCGGGGGGCCTGCCGGAGACCCAGTACTTC. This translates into CASSLGVAGGLPETQYF.

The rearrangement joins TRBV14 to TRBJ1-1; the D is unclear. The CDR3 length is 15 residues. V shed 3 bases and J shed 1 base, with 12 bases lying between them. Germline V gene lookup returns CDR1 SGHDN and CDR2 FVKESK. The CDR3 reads CASSHPTRPNTEAFF. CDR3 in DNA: TGTGCCAGCAGCCACCCGACCCGTCCGAACACTGAAGCTTTCTTT.

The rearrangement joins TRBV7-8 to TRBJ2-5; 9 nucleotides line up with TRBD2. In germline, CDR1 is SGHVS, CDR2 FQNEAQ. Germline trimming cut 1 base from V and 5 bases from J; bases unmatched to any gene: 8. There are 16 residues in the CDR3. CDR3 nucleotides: TGTGCCAGCAGCTTAGGAAGGGCTAGCGGGGCTGAGACCCAGTACTTC. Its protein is CASSLGRASGAETQYF.